The 24 T cell receptor beta chains below come from one sample, sequenced in a study of T cells in Graves' hyperthyroidism and ophthalmopathy. TCR beta CDR3 region amplification was performed from RNA transcripts. Initially, a first-round RT-PCR of the TCR CDR3 employed the HTBI primer set. One entry per CDR3 protein results from TCRdb running MiXCR on the multiplex PCR reads. There are about 570,000 distinct CDR3 sequences in the sample; around 46% occur only once, and 19% lies in the top ten. What was sequenced was peripheral blood or thyroid tissue (not recorded which). The receptors come from an adult woman with Graves' disease, either hyperthyroidism or ophthalmopathy (not recorded which).

This rearrangement joins TRBV25-1 to TRBJ1-5; 8 bases align to TRBD1. V was pared by 4 bases and J by 6 bases, with 8 bases of the junction left unmatched. The germline CDR1 and CDR2 sequences are MGHDK and SYGVNS. The CDR3 length is 15 residues. This chain's CDR3 is CASSALDRVGQPQHF. In DNA form, the CDR3 reads TGTGCCAGCAGTGCTCTGGACAGGGTTGGTCAGCCCCAGCATTTT.

This clonotype was recorded many times. The chain recombines TRBV2 with TRBJ1-6; 8 bases are shared with TRBD1. The CDR3 is 15 amino acids. After removal of 1 base from V and 10 bases from J, the junction contained 6 bases not matched to a gene. Germline V gives CDR1 SNHLY, CDR2 FYNNEI. The CDR3 loop reads CASSEGQGRHSPLHF. The CDR3 DNA sequence: TGTGCCAGCAGTGAAGGACAGGGGCGACACTCACCCCTCCACTTT.

This clonotype has only a few counts. The V call is TRBV19, the J call TRBJ2-2; TRBD2 matches 8 bases. Trimming took 5 bases from V and 4 from J; bases not matched to a gene: 3. The CDR3 has 14 amino acids. Germline V gene data show CDR1 as LNHDA and CDR2 as SQIVND (reference sequence). The CDR3 nucleotides are TGTGCCAGTAGTCGGGAGGGATTCACCGGGGAGCTGTTTTTT. Translation gives CASSREGFTGELFF. Drawing the rest from reference TRBV19 and TRBJ2-2, the complete variable domain is DGGITQSPKYLFRKEGQNVTLSCEQNLNHDAMYWYRQDPGQGLRLIYYSQIVNDFQKGDIAEGYSVSREKKESFPLTVTSAQKNPTAFYLCASSREGFTGELFFGEGSRLTVL.

A single count supports this clonotype. J is TRBJ2-2 and V is TRBV7-6; 9 bases line up with TRBD1. The germline V gene encodes CDR1 SGHVS and CDR2 FNYEAQ. The CDR3 loop spans 16 amino acids. V shed 0 bases, J shed 8 bases, and the junction held 7 bases outside the gene matches. CDR3 amino acids: CASSLAGTGTSGELFF. In DNA, the CDR3 is TGTGCCAGCAGCTTAGCCGGGACAGGGACCTCTGGGGAGCTGTTTTTT. Supplemented by reference TRBV7-6 and TRBJ2-2, the full variable domain reads GAGVSQSPRYKVTKRGQDVALRCDPISGHVSLYWYRQALGQGPEFLTYFNYEAQQDKSGLPNDRFSAERPEGSISTLTIQRTEQRDSAMYRCASSLAGTGTSGELFFGEGSRLTVL.

To note about this clonotype: This is likely a read error, given that the CDR3 carries no conserved phenylalanine or tryptophan at its end. The DNA is omitted, as the CDR3 cannot be located on it reliably, and the CDR3 follows TCRdb's listing. The chain combines TRBV7-8 with TRBJ2-3; TRBD1, the D gene given by the table, was not confirmed from the DNA. CDR1 and CDR2 (germline): SGHVS, FQNEAQ. The length of the CDR3 is 9 amino acids, counting both ends. The CDR3 spells CASSLGQGP.

The chain is built from TRBV20-1 and TRBJ1-4, with D unclear. CDR3 length: 12 residues. V lost 1 base to trimming and J lost 11 bases, with 11 bases between them. Looked up from germline, CDR1 is DFQATT and CDR2 is SNEGSKA (reference sequence). The CDR3 here is CSARVRVLKLFF. The CDR3 region has the DNA TGCAGTGCTAGAGTTCGCGTGTTGAAACTGTTTTTT.

This clonotype has a count of ten or more. This chain links TRBV14 with TRBJ1-4; TRBD1 agrees at 8 bases. This CDR3 has 15 residues. CDR1 is SGHDN and CDR2 is FVKESK in the germline V gene. The trim removed 2 bases at V and 10 bases at J, leaving 9 bases unmatched. The CDR3 DNA reads as TGTGCCAGCAGCCAACATGGGACAGGACGGGGAAAACTGTTTTTT. Its translation is CASSQHGTGRGKLFF.

There are many counts of this clonotype. The chain recombines TRBV12-3 or TRBV12-4 with TRBJ1-5; D is perhaps TRBD1 (5 bases). Deletions cut 3 bases from V and 7 bases from J, with 10 bases between. This CDR3 is 13 amino acids long. The CDR3 reads CASSFRGGQPQHF. CDR3 DNA: TGTGCCAGCAGTTTTAGGGGAGGCCAGCCCCAGCATTTT.

The chain is built from TRBV7-8 and TRBJ2-7; 7 bases match TRBD1. The length of the CDR3 is 13 residues. Per the germline V gene, CDR1 is SGHVS and CDR2 is FQNEAQ. V trimming: 4 bases; J trimming: 10 bases; junction bases outside the gene matches: 10. CDR3 DNA: TGTGCCAGCAGCTCACGACAGGGTGGCAATCAGTACTTC. Translating it yields CASSSRQGGNQYF.

This clonotype was seen at least ten times. The rearrangement joins TRBV10-3 to TRBJ2-5; tentatively, D is TRBD2 (6 bases). Germline V gene lookup returns CDR1 ENHRY and CDR2 SYGVKD. The ends were cut back, 2 bases at V and 3 bases at J, with 10 bases in the middle. This CDR3 spans 14 amino acids. The chain's CDR3 is CAISEEGRKETQYF. The CDR3 nucleotides read TGTGCCATCAGTGAGGAGGGGAGGAAAGAGACCCAGTACTTC.

The chain uses TRBV12-3 or TRBV12-4 and TRBJ2-5; D remains ambiguous. The CDR3 is 13 amino acids. V lost 1 base and J 9 bases, leaving 12 bases between the germline ends. This CDR3 is CASSLGGTQPQYF. The CDR3 DNA reads TGTGCCAGCAGTTTAGGGGGTACTCAGCCCCAGTACTTC.

The sample holds many counts of this clonotype. The V call is TRBV25-1, the J call TRBJ2-3, with 8 nucleotides matching TRBD2. The CDR3 is 15 residues long. V lost 3 bases, J lost 0 bases, and 2 bases stayed unmatched. The germline CDR1 and CDR2 sequences are MGHDK and SYGVNS. CDR3 sequence reads: CASSDPSGSTDTQYF. For the CDR3, the DNA is TGTGCCAGCAGTGACCCTAGCGGGAGCACAGATACGCAGTATTTT.

This clonotype was counted at least ten times. The chain joins TRBV7-9 to TRBJ1-4, with a possible D match to TRBD1 (6 bases). Trimming left V 1 base short and J 7 bases short, with 13 bases between. Germline-derived CDR1 and CDR2 are SEHNR and FQNEAQ (reference sequence). The CDR3 spans 15 residues. CDR3 DNA: TGTGCCAGCAGCTTAGTGAACAGGGATAGTGAAAAACTGTTTTTT. Amino acid sequence: CASSLVNRDSEKLFF.

The rearrangement joins TRBV10-3 to TRBJ2-5; 8 nucleotides match TRBD2. Germline V gene lookup returns CDR1 ENHRY and CDR2 SYGVKD. This CDR3 contains 13 residues. J gave up 5 bases and V 9 bases, and 8 bases lay outside the gene matches. This chain's CDR3 is CAMGTSLSETQYF. CDR3 nucleotides: TGTGCCATGGGGACTAGTCTTTCGGAGACCCAGTACTTC.

Only one count was recorded for this clonotype. V and J are TRBV2 and TRBJ1-2; D might be TRBD1 (6 bases). The length of the CDR3 is 14 residues. Germline CDR1 SNHLY, CDR2 FYNNEI. V gave up 7 bases and J gave up 3 bases, with 15 bases separating them. The CDR3 DNA follows: TGTGCCAGCAATCCACAGGGAGTTTACTATGGCTACACCTTC. Residues: CASNPQGVYYGYTF.

Only one count was recorded for this clonotype. The V and J genes are TRBV7-2 and TRBJ2-2, with D possibly being TRBD1 or TRBD2 (5 bases each). Germline V gene data show CDR1 as SGHTA and CDR2 as FQGNSA. Trimming pared 1 base from V and 4 bases from J, leaving 16 bases between. The CDR3 sequence is 17 residues long. The DNA for the CDR3 is TGTGCCAGCAGCTTAGAAGGGGATAGCGTTCGCACCGGGGAGCTGTTTTTT. Protein sequence: CASSLEGDSVRTGELFF.

To note about this clonotype: This may be a read error: a much more frequent sequence differs by one nucleotide. The CDR3 reads CASRGQFNYGYTF. CDR3 nucleotide sequence: TGTGCCAGCAGGGGACAGTTTAACTATGGCTACACCTTC. The chain has TRBV2 and TRBJ1-2; TRBD1 matches at 7 bases. Germline V CDR1 and CDR2: SNHLY, FYNNEI. After removal of 6 bases from V and 1 base from J, the junction contained 2 bases not matched to a gene. CDR3 length: 13 amino acids.

CDR3 DNA sequence: TGTGCCAGCAGCGTAGGGGCAGGGGGCCGAAGTAGCAATCAGCCCCAGCATTTT. Translating it yields CASSVGAGGRSSNQPQHF. The genes are TRBV9 and TRBJ1-5, with 8 bases lining up with TRBD1. V shed 0 bases, J shed 0 bases, and the junction held 8 bases outside the gene matches. This CDR3 has 18 residues. Germline CDR1 and CDR2: SGDLS and YYNGEE. The entire variable domain, with the rest obtained from reference TRBV9 and TRBJ1-5, is as follows: DSGVTQTPKHLITATGQRVTLRCSPRSGDLSVYWYQQSLDQGLQFLIQYYNGEERAKGNILERFSAQQFPDLHSELNLSSLELGDSALYFCASSVGAGGRSSNQPQHFGDGTRLSIL.

Many counts were recorded for this clonotype. This chain connects TRBV9 to TRBJ2-2, with D perhaps matching TRBD2 (5 bases). The germline V gene encodes CDR1 SGDLS and CDR2 YYNGEE. The ends were cut back, 6 bases at V and 0 bases at J, with 6 bases in the middle. The CDR3 runs to 13 residues. The CDR3 region has the DNA TGTGCCAGCACCGGGGCGAACACCGGGGAGCTGTTTTTT. It yields the protein CASTGANTGELFF.

In its sample, this clonotype was seen many times. The chain is built from TRBV27 and TRBJ2-6; D gene uncertain. V was cut by 6 bases and J by 2 bases, with 8 bases left in between. Germline values: CDR1 MNHEY, CDR2 SMNVEV (reference sequence). This CDR3 has 14 residues. The CDR3 DNA reads as TGTGCCAGCAGCTTCGCAACTGGGGCCAACGTCCTGACTTTC. Encoded protein: CASSFATGANVLTF.

V and J are TRBV7-2 and TRBJ1-1; D may be TRBD1 (5 bases). V gave up 0 bases and J gave up 2 bases, with 10 bases separating them. This CDR3 comprises 15 residues. From germline, CDR1 is SGHTA and CDR2 FQGNSA. CDR3 sequence (DNA): TGTGCCAGCAGCTTAGCGCTTGGGGCAAACACTGAAGCTTTCTTT. Its protein is CASSLALGANTEAFF. Using reference TRBV7-2 and TRBJ1-1 for the parts outside the CDR3, the full variable domain is GAGVSQSPSNKVTEKGKDVELRCDPISGHTALYWYRQSLGQGLEFLIYFQGNSAPDKSGLPSDRFSAERTGGSVSTLTIQRTQQEDSAVYLCASSLALGANTEAFFGQGTRLTVV.

In nucleotides, the CDR3 is TGCAGCGTTGCCCCCAGAACGACCGACAACTATGGCTACACCTTC. This sequence encodes CSVAPRTTDNYGYTF. The chain recombines TRBV29-1 with TRBJ1-2; no clear D. Germline V lookup: CDR1 SQVTM, CDR2 ANQGSEA. The ends were cut back, 4 bases at V and 2 bases at J, with 17 bases in the middle. The CDR3 is 15 amino acids. The whole variable domain, filled in from reference TRBV29-1 and TRBJ1-2, reads SAVISQKPSRDICQRGTSLTIQCQVDSQVTMMFWYRQQPGQSLTLIATANQGSEATYESGFVIDKFPISRPNLTFSTLTVSNMSPEDSSIYLCSVAPRTTDNYGYTFGSGTRLTVV.

There are many counts of this clonotype. This chain joins TRBV19 and TRBJ1-2; TRBD1 matches 11 bases. The CDR3 runs 13 residues. V was pared by 6 bases and J by 8 bases, with 5 bases of the junction left unmatched. The germline V gene has CDR1 LNHDA and CDR2 SQIVND (reference sequence). The CDR3: CASSRGQGEGYTF. In DNA, the CDR3 is TGTGCCAGTAGCAGGGGACAGGGGGAAGGCTACACCTTC.

The chain uses TRBV29-1 and TRBJ1-1; maybe TRBD1 (5 bases). V lost 7 bases to trimming and J lost 3 bases, with 12 bases between them. Germline V gene lookup returns CDR1 SQVTM and CDR2 ANQGSEA. The CDR3 extends over 12 amino acids. The CDR3 DNA sequence: TGCAGCGGTATGAGGGGCGACACTGAAGCTTTCTTT. This translates into CSGMRGDTEAFF.